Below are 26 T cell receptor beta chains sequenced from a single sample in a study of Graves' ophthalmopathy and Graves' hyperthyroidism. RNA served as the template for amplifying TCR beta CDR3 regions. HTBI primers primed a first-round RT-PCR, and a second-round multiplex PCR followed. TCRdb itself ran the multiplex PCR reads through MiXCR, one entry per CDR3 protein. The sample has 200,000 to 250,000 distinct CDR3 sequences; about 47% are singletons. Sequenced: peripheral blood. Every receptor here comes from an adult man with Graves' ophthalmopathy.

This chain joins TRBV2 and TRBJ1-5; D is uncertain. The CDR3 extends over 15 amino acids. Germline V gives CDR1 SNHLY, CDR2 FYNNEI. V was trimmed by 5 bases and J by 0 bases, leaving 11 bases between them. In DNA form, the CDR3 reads TGTGCCAGCAGTCCCACGAGGGATAGCAATCAGCCCCAGCATTTT. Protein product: CASSPTRDSNQPQHF.

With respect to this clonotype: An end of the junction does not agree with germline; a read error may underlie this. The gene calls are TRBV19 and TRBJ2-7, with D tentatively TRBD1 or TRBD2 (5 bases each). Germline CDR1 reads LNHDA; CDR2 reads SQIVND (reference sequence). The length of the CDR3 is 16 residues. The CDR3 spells CSVEDSGDGYSYEQYF. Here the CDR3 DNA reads TGCAGCGTTGAAGATTCCGGGGACGGATACTCCTACGAGCAGTACTTC.

In nucleotides, the CDR3 is TGTGCCAGCAGTTCAAGACCGGGACAGGGGGCCGAAGGCGAGCAGTACTTC. Its translation is CASSSRPGQGAEGEQYF. The chain joins TRBV7-9 to TRBJ2-7; 12 bases align to TRBD1. Germline CDR1 SEHNR, CDR2 FQNEAQ (reference sequence). This CDR3 spans 17 amino acids. The trim removed 6 bases at V and 6 bases at J, leaving 15 bases unmatched. Drawing the rest from reference TRBV7-9 and TRBJ2-7, the complete variable domain is DTGVSQNPRHKITKRGQNVTFRCDPISEHNRLYWYRQTLGQGPEFLTYFQNEAQLEKSRLLSDRFSAERPKGSFSTLEIQRTEQGDSAMYLCASSSRPGQGAEGEQYFGPGTRLTVT.

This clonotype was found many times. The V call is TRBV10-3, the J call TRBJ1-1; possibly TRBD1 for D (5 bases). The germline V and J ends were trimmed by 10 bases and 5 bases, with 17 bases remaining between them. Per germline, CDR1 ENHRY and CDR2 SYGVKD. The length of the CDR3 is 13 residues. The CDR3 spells CATVGGAGTEAFF. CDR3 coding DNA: TGTGCCACCGTCGGTGGGGCTGGGACTGAAGCTTTCTTT.

The CDR3 loop reads CSAKDSYEQYF. CDR3 coding DNA: TGCAGTGCTAAGGACAGCTACGAGCAGTACTTC. This chain uses TRBV20-1 with TRBJ2-7, with D possibly TRBD1 on 6 matching bases. The V end was cut by 4 bases, the J end by 3 bases, with 7 bases between. The V gene's germline CDR1 is DFQATT and CDR2 SNEGSKA (reference sequence). This CDR3 contains 11 residues.

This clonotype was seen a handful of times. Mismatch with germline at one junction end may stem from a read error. For the CDR3, the DNA is TGTGCCAGCAGTTACGCGGGGGGCGAGCAGTACTTC. Protein: CASSYAGGEQYF. This rearrangement joins TRBV10-3 to TRBJ2-7; 8 nucleotides line up with TRBD2. This CDR3 is built from 12 residues. CDR1 ENHRY and CDR2 SYGVKD come from the germline V gene.

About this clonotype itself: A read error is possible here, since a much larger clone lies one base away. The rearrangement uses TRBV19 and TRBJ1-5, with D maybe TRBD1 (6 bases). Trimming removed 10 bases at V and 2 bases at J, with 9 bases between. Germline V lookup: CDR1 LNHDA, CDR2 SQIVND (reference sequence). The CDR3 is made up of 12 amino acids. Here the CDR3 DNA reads TGTGCCACCCGACAGGGCAATCAGCCCCAGCATTTT. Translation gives CATRQGNQPQHF.

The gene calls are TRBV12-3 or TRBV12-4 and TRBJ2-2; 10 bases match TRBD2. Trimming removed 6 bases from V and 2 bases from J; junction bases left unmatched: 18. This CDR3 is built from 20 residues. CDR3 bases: TGTGCCAGCAGCCTAGGGTTCGGTAGCGGGGGGCCAGGCAACACCGGGGAGCTGTTTTTT. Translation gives CASSLGFGSGGPGNTGELFF.

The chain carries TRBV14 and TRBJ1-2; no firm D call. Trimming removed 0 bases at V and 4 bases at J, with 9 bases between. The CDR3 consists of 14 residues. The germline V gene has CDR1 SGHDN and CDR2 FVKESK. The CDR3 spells CASSQDGAPYGYTF. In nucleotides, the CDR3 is TGTGCCAGCAGCCAAGACGGAGCCCCCTATGGCTACACCTTC.

The CDR3: CASKSGLPGLETQYF. For the CDR3, the DNA is TGTGCCAGCAAATCCGGACTTCCCGGGCTAGAGACCCAGTACTTC. The chain links TRBV10-3 to TRBJ2-5, with a weak D call TRBD2 (5 bases). The CDR3 extends over 15 amino acids. Germline lookup yields CDR1 ENHRY and CDR2 SYGVKD. Trimming left V 10 bases short and J 4 bases short, with 22 bases between.

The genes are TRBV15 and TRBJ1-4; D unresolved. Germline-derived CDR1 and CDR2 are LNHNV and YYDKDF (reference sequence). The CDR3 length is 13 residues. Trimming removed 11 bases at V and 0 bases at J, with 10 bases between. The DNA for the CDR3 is TGTGCCTCCTCCACCGCAACTAATGAAAAACTGTTTTTT. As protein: CASSTATNEKLFF.

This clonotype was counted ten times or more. CDR3: CASSDWRSGYGYTF. CDR3 DNA sequence: TGTGCCAGCAGTGATTGGAGATCTGGCTATGGCTACACCTTC. The chain carries TRBV25-1 and TRBJ1-2, with unresolved D. Trimming left V 3 bases short and J 4 bases short, with 12 bases between. CDR1 is MGHDK and CDR2 is SYGVNS in the germline V gene. The CDR3 has 14 amino acids.

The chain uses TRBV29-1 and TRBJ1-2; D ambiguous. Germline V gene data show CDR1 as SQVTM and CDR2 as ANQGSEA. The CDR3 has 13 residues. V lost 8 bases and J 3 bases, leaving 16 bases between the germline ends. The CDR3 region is CSLARVTDYGYTF. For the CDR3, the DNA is TGCAGCTTGGCGAGGGTCACGGACTATGGCTACACCTTC.

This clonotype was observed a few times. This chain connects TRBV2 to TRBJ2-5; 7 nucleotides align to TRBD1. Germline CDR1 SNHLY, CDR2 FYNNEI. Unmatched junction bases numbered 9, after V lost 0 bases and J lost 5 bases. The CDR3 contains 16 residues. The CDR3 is CASSEAGQAGMETQYF. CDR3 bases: TGTGCCAGCAGTGAAGCAGGACAGGCTGGTATGGAGACCCAGTACTTC.

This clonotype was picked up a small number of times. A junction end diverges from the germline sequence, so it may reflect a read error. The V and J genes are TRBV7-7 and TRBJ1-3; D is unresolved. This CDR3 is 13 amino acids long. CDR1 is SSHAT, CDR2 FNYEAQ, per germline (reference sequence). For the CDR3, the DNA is TGTGCTAGCAGCTTAAGCATTGGAAACACCATATATTTT. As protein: CASSLSIGNTIYF.

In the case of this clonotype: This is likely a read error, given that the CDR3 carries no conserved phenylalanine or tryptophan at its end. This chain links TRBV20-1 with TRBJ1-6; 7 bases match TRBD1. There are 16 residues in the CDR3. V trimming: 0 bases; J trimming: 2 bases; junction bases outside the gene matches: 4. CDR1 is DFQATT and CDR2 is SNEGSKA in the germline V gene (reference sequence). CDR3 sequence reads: CSARDTGATYNSPLHL. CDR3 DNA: TGCAGTGCTAGAGACACAGGGGCCACCTATAATTCACCCCTCCACCTT.

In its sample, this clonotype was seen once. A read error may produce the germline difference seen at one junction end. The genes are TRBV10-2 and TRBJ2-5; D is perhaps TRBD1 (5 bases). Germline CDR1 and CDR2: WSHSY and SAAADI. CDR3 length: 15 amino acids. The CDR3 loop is CASSPDTPYQETQYF. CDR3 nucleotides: TGTGCCAGCTCACCGGACACCCCGTACCAAGAGACCCAGTACTTC.

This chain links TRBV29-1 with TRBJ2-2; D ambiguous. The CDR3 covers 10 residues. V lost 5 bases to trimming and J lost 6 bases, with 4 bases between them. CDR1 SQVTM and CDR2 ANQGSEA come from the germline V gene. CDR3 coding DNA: TGCAGCGTTATTGCCGGGGAGCTGTTTTTT. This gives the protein CSVIAGELFF.

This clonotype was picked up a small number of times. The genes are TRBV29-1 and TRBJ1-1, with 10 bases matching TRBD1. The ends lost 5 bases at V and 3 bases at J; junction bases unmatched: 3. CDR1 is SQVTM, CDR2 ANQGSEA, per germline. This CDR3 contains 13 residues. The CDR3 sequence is CSVSGTGDTEAFF. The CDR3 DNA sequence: TGCAGCGTTTCCGGGACAGGGGACACTGAAGCTTTCTTT.

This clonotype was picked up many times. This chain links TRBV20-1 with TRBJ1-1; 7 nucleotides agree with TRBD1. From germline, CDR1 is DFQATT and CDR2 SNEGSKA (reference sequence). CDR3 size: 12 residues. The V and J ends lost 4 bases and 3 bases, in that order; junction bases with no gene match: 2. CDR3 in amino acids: CSATDRDTEAFF. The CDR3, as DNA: TGCAGTGCTACCGACAGGGACACTGAAGCTTTCTTT.

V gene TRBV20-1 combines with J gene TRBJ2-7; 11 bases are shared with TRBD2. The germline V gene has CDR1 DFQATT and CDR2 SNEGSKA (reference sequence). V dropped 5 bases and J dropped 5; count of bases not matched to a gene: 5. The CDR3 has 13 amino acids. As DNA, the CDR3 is TGCAGTGCTTTTACTAGCGGGGGACACGAGCAGTACTTC. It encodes CSAFTSGGHEQYF.

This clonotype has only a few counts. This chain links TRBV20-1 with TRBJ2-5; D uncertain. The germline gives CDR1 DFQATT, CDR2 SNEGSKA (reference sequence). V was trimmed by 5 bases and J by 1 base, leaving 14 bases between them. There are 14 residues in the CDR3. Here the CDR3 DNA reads TGCAGTGCTCCCTCTAGTGGTAGCCAAGAGACCCAGTACTTC. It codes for CSAPSSGSQETQYF.

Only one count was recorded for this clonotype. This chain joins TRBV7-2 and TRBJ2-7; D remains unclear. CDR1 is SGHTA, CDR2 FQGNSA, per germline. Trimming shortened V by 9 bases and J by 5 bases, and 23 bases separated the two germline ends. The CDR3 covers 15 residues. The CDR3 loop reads CASSQTWIGGNEQYF. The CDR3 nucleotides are TGTGCCAGTAGCCAAACCTGGATCGGCGGTAACGAGCAGTACTTC.

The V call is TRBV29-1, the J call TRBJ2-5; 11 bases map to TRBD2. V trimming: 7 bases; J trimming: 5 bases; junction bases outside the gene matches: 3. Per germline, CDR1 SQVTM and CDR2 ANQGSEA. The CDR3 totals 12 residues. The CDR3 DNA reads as TGCAGCGACGGACTAGCGGGTGAGACCCAGTACTTC. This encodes CSDGLAGETQYF.

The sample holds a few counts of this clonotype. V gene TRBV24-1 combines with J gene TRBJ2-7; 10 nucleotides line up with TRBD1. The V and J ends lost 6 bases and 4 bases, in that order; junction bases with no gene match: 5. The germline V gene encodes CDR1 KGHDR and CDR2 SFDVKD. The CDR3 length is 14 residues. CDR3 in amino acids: CATSPRQGAYEQYF. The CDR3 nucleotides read TGTGCCACCAGTCCCAGACAGGGGGCGTACGAGCAGTACTTC.

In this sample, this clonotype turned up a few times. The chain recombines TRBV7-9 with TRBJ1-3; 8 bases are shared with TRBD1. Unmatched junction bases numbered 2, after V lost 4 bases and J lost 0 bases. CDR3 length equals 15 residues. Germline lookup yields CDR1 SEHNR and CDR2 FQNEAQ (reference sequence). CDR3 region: CASSSDRGSGNTIYF. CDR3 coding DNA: TGTGCCAGCAGCTCCGACAGGGGCTCTGGAAACACCATATATTTT.